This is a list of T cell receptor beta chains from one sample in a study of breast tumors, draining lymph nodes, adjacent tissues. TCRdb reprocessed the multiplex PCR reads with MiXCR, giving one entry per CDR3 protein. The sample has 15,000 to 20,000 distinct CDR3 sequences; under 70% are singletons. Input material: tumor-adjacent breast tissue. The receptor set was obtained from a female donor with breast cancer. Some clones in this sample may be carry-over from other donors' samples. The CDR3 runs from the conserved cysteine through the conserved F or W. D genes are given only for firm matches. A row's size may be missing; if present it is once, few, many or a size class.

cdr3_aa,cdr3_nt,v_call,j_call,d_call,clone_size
CSATHTGGKRETQYF,TGCAGTGCGACACATACGGGAGGGAAAAGGGAGACCCAGTACTTC,TRBV20-1,TRBJ2-5,TRBD2,many
CASSDRSNYGYTF,TGTGCCAGCAGTGACAGGAGTAACTATGGCTACACCTTC,TRBV2,TRBJ1-2,NA,NA
CASSEAIGGTKNIQYF,TGTGCCAGCAGTGAAGCAATAGGAGGGACCAAAAACATTCAGTACTTC,TRBV2,TRBJ2-4,NA,medium-sized
CASSLGGQGNSPLHF,TGTGCCAGCAGCTTGGGGGGACAGGGGAATTCACCCCTCCACTTT,TRBV5-5,TRBJ1-6,TRBD1,large
CSAKSGGAPPTDTQYF,TGCAGTGCTAAAAGCGGGGGGGCCCCCCCCACAGATACGCAGTATTTT,TRBV20-1,TRBJ2-3,TRBD2,NA
CASRKTGTGELFF,TGTGCCAGCAGAAAGACGGGTACCGGGGAGCTGTTTTTT,TRBV9,TRBJ2-2,NA,many
CASSSRTISNQPQHF,TGTGCCAGTAGTTCGCGGACAATTAGCAATCAGCCCCAGCATTTT,TRBV19,TRBJ1-5,NA,NA
CASSLGPRTGLGLGGYTF,TGTGCCAGCAGCTTAGGCCCGAGGACAGGACTAGGGTTAGGGGGCTACACCTTC,TRBV13,TRBJ1-2,TRBD1,medium-sized
CASSRGQGTDTQYF,TGTGCCAGCAGCCGAGGACAGGGAACAGATACGCAGTATTTT,TRBV7-9,TRBJ2-3,TRBD1,many
CASSRGQAEEQYF,TGTGCCAGCAGCAGGGGACAGGCGGAAGAGCAGTACTTC,TRBV9,TRBJ2-7,TRBD1,medium-sized
CSARDDYEQYF,TGCAGTGCTAGAGACGATTACGAGCAGTACTTC,TRBV20-1,TRBJ2-7,NA,NA
CASSFGYDNEQFF,TGTGCCAGCAGCTTCGGCTACGACAATGAGCAGTTCTTC,TRBV7-2,TRBJ2-1,NA,NA
CSVEGQAFAYEQYF,TGCAGCGTTGAAGGGCAGGCCTTCGCCTACGAGCAGTACTTC,TRBV29-1,TRBJ2-7,NA,few
CASSSYGGGGAGEQFF,TGTGCCAGCAGCTCCTACGGGGGCGGGGGGGCAGGTGAGCAGTTCTTC,TRBV6-6,TRBJ2-1,TRBD2,many
CSAGRGTSTDTQYF,TGCAGTGCAGGGAGGGGGACTAGCACAGATACGCAGTATTTT,TRBV20-1,TRBJ2-3,NA,many
CASSLGAGMNTEAFF,TGTGCCAGCAGCTTAGGGGCAGGGATGAACACTGAAGCTTTCTTT,TRBV11-3,TRBJ1-1,NA,many
CSVGYGRNEKLFF,TGCAGCGTTGGGTACGGGAGGAATGAAAAACTGTTTTTT,TRBV29-1,TRBJ1-4,NA,NA
CASTDVQGVSYNEQFF,TGTGCCAGCACCGACGTTCAGGGTGTCTCCTACAATGAGCAGTTCTTC,TRBV12-3/TRBV12-4,TRBJ2-1,NA,medium-sized
CASSSSFPEGETQYF,TGTGCCAGCAGTTCCTCATTCCCGGAAGGGGAGACCCAGTACTTC,TRBV6-5,TRBJ2-5,NA,medium-sized
CASSSRDRGHYEQYF,TGTGCCAGCAGTTCCCGGGACAGGGGGCACTACGAGCAGTACTTC,TRBV12-3/TRBV12-4,TRBJ2-7,TRBD1,NA
CASSIVTAGRSGNTIYF,TGTGCCAGTAGTATAGTAACGGCAGGCCGGTCTGGAAACACCATATATTTT,TRBV19,TRBJ1-3,NA,medium-sized
CASKDRGISPLHF,TGTGCCAGCAAGGACAGGGGGATATCACCCCTCCACTTT,TRBV2,TRBJ1-6,TRBD1,NA
CASSQGPQGYGYTF,TGTGCCAGCTCACAAGGCCCTCAGGGGTATGGCTACACCTTC,TRBV18,TRBJ1-2,NA,medium-sized
CASSAREGAYGYTF,TGTGCCAGCAGCGCCCGCGAGGGTGCCTATGGCTACACCTTC,TRBV7-9,TRBJ1-2,NA,NA
CASSSAGQGEKLFF,TGTGCCAGCAGCTCAGCGGGGCAGGGAGAAAAACTGTTTTTT,TRBV7-8,TRBJ1-4,NA,NA
CASSWGQGRRGYTF,TGTGCCAGCAGCTGGGGGCAGGGTCGAAGAGGCTACACCTTC,TRBV12-3/TRBV12-4,TRBJ1-2,NA,NA
CASSYSLEFVGTDTQYF,TGTGCCAGCAGTTACTCTCTCGAGTTTGTGGGCACAGATACGCAGTATTTT,TRBV6-5,TRBJ2-3,NA,many
CASTLDGYGYTF,TGTGCCAGTACCTTAGACGGCTATGGCTACACTTTC,TRBV19,TRBJ1-2,NA,NA
CASSSSSRTARMNTEAFF,TGTGCCAGCAGTTCCTCGAGCCGTACAGCACGCATGAACACTGAAGCTTTCTTT,TRBV6-2/TRBV6-3,TRBJ1-1,NA,NA
CSVEGLGDTQYF,TGCAGCGTTGAAGGCCTGGGGGATACGCAGTATTTT,TRBV29-1,TRBJ2-3,NA,NA
CASSRVGGAGSELFF,TGTGCCAGCAGCCGAGTAGGGGGGGCGGGGTCGGAGCTGTTTTTC,TRBV14,TRBJ2-2,NA,NA
CASRLAGSTDTQYF,TGTGCCAGCAGGTTAGCGGGGAGCACAGATACGCAGTATTTT,TRBV12-3/TRBV12-4,TRBJ2-3,TRBD2,NA
CASSLNWGYGYTF,TGTGCCAGCAGCCTGAATTGGGGGTATGGGTACACCTTC,TRBV14,TRBJ1-2,NA,NA
CSALRGKETQYF,TGCAGTGCTTTGCGGGGTAAAGAGACCCAGTACTTC,TRBV20-1,TRBJ2-5,NA,many
CASSSYGPAGAADTQYF,TGTGCCAGCAGTTCCTACGGACCAGCGGGGGCCGCAGATACGCAGTATTTT,TRBV5-6,TRBJ2-3,TRBD2,many
CASSFGSYEQYF,TGTGCCAGCAGCTTCGGGTCATACGAACAGTACTTC,TRBV5-6,TRBJ2-7,NA,NA
CASSSGTSGNQYF,TGTGCCAGTAGTTCCGGGACTAGCGGGAACCAGTACTTC,TRBV19,TRBJ2-5,TRBD2,medium-sized
CASRGNTEAFF,TGCGCCAGCAGGGGCAACACTGAAGCTTTCTTT,TRBV5-1,TRBJ1-1,NA,many
CASSLRTSGSYTGELFF,TGTGCCAGCAGCCTCCGGACTAGCGGGAGTTACACCGGGGAGCTGTTTTTT,TRBV7-2,TRBJ2-2,TRBD2,NA
CASSLTSGEQYF,TGTGCCAGCAGCCTTACTAGCGGCGAGCAGTACTTC,TRBV7-3,TRBJ2-7,TRBD2,NA
CSARVRMVNYGYTF,TGCAGTGCTAGAGTTAGGATGGTTAACTATGGCTACACCTTC,TRBV20-1,TRBJ1-2,NA,NA
CASSPRDRANTGELFF,TGTGCCAGCAGTCCACGCGACAGAGCCAACACCGGGGAGCTGTTTTTT,TRBV6-1,TRBJ2-2,NA,many
CASSAQAVNTEAFF,TGTGCCAGCAGTGCGCAGGCTGTGAACACTGAAGCTTTCTTT,TRBV6-5,TRBJ1-1,NA,many
CAWSRVPNSPLHF,TGTGCCTGGAGCCGGGTACCTAATTCACCCCTCCACTTT,TRBV30,TRBJ1-6,NA,NA